These T cell receptor beta chains were read from a single sample in a study of OX40 agonist ivuxolimab in advanced cancers. Sequenced by immunoSEQ multiplex PCR; TCRdb stores in-frame clones only, minus some. The sample holds tens of thousands of clones, over 75% seen once. The source was CD4+ or CD8+ T cells sorted from blood, collected in a trial of the OX40 agonist ivuxolimab. The receptors were gathered from an adult with an advanced solid tumor such as melanoma, head and neck, liver or kidney cancer. Each CDR3 is given with its conserved first and last residue. A D gene is named only where the DNA matches it firmly. Some rows mark clone size as missing; the rest say once, few, many or name a class of expanded clone.

>TRBV7-2|TRBJ2-1|.|TRBD2
CASSFLTSGGKKNEQFF
TGTGCCAGCAGCTTTCTAACTAGCGGGGGAAAAAAAAATGAGCAGTTCTTC
>TRBV6-6|TRBJ1-5|.|.
CASSYRGGNQPQHF
TGTGCCAGCAGTTACAGGGGTGGCAATCAGCCCCAGCATTTT
>TRBV19|TRBJ2-3|.|.
CASSGGRSTDTQYF
TGTGCCAGTAGTGGGGGCAGGAGCACAGATACGCAGTATTTT
>TRBV7-2|TRBJ1-5|.|.
CASSQGHLNQPQHF
TGTGCCAGCAGCCAGGGACACCTGAATCAGCCCCAGCATTTT
>TRBV5-1|TRBJ2-3|.|TRBD1
CASRFRDRSTDTQYF
TGCGCCAGCCGCTTCCGGGACAGGAGCACAGATACGCAGTATTTT
>TRBV18|TRBJ2-5|.|TRBD2
CASSPGLGETQYF
TGTGCCAGCTCCCCAGGACTAGGAGAGACCCAGTACTTC
>TRBV5-4|TRBJ2-1|.|TRBD1
CASSPQQGARGNEQFF
TGTGCCAGCAGCCCCCAACAGGGGGCGAGGGGCAATGAGCAGTTCTTC
>TRBV2|TRBJ1-2|.|.
CASRGRSGYTF
TGTGCCAGCAGGGGGAGGAGTGGCTACACCTTC
>TRBV4-1|TRBJ2-2|once|TRBD1
CASSQEQGGGELFF
TGCGCCAGCAGCCAAGAACAGGGGGGTGGGGAGCTGTTTTTT
>TRBV4-1|TRBJ2-5|.|TRBD2
CASSQEGAGGPQETQYF
TGCGCCAGCAGCCAAGAGGGAGCGGGGGGGCCCCAAGAGACCCAGTACTTC
>TRBV7-2|TRBJ2-6|.|TRBD1
CASSLVGQGLGGANVLTF
TGTGCCAGCAGCTTAGTGGGACAGGGTTTGGGTGGGGCCAACGTCCTGACTTTC
>TRBV6-4|TRBJ2-3|.|.
CASRPGLDTDTQYF
TGTGCCAGCAGACCGGGACTCGACACAGATACGCAGTATTTT
>TRBV5-1|TRBJ2-7|few|TRBD1
CASNRGGGSSYEQYF
TGCGCCAGCAACCGAGGGGGCGGAAGCTCCTACGAGCAGTACTTC
>TRBV7-8|TRBJ1-1|.|.
CASSLVRTGEAFF
TGTGCCAGCAGCTTAGTCAGGACGGGTGAAGCTTTCTTT
>TRBV14|TRBJ2-7|.|.
CASSQLPGASYEQYF
TGTGCCAGCAGCCAACTCCCCGGAGCTTCCTACGAGCAGTACTTC
>TRBV5-8|TRBJ1-2|once|.
CASSFFRANYGYTF
TGTGCCAGCAGCTTTTTCAGGGCAAACTATGGCTACACCTTC
>TRBV28|TRBJ1-5|.|.
CASTPGGDNQPQHF
TGTGCCAGCACCCCCGGAGGGGACAATCAGCCCCAGCATTTT
>TRBV18|TRBJ2-1|.|.
CASSPSGDNEQFF
TGTGCCAGCTCACCATCTGGGGACAATGAGCAGTTCTTC
>TRBV9|TRBJ2-2|.|TRBD1
CASSPRIGQGMAGELFF
TGTGCCAGCAGCCCCCGCATCGGACAGGGAATGGCCGGGGAGCTGTTTTTT
>TRBV30|TRBJ2-3|.|.
CAWSVNRAGTQYF
TGTGCCTGGAGTGTAAACAGAGCAGGTACGCAGTATTTT
>TRBV21-1|TRBJ2-1|.|.
CASTLSFYNEQFF
TGTGCCAGCACTCTTAGCTTCTACAATGAGCAGTTCTTC
>TRBV30|TRBJ1-3|.|.
CACQALSSGNTIYF
TGTGCCTGCCAAGCCTTGAGCTCTGGAAACACCATATATTTT
>TRBV5-6|TRBJ1-1|.|.
CASSLAGWRNTEAFF
TGTGCCAGCAGCTTGGCCGGGTGGCGAAACACTGAAGCTTTCTTT
>TRBV15|TRBJ2-2|.|TRBD1
CATSPGQGFLGELFF
TGTGCCACCAGCCCGGGACAGGGGTTTTTGGGGGAGCTGTTTTTT
>TRBV2|TRBJ2-7|.|TRBD1
CASNPSDGTGFDEQYF
TGTGCCAGCAACCCCAGTGACGGGACAGGATTCGACGAGCAGTACTTC
>TRBV30|TRBJ1-1|.|.
CAWRGGQNTEAFF
TGTGCCTGGAGGGGGGGACAGAACACTGAAGCTTTCTTT
>TRBV6-5|TRBJ1-2|.|.
CASIKSDTTNYGYTF
TGTGCCAGCATAAAATCAGATACAACTAACTATGGCTACACCTTC
>TRBV21-1|TRBJ2-5|.|.
CASSIGQPRQETQYF
TGTGCCAGCAGCATTGGGCAGCCCAGACAAGAGACCCAGTACTTC
>TRBV18|TRBJ2-5|.|.
CASSPGLKETQYF
TGTGCCAGCTCACCTGGACTTAAAGAGACCCAGTACTTC
>TRBV4-3|TRBJ1-1|.|.
CASSQLRDFNTEAFF
TGCGCCAGCAGCCAACTGAGAGACTTCAACACTGAAGCTTTCTTT
>TRBV9|TRBJ2-1|.|.
CASSVGRGRGTDEQFF
TGTGCCAGCAGCGTAGGTCGGGGGCGAGGAACCGATGAGCAGTTCTTC
>TRBV19|TRBJ1-2|.|.
CASSITTAASYGYTF
TGTGCCAGTAGTATAACGACAGCGGCGTCGTATGGCTACACCTTC
>TRBV4-2|TRBJ2-2|few|.
CASSQGLSRVTNTGELFF
TGTGCCAGCAGCCAAGGCCTGTCTCGGGTAACAAACACCGGGGAGCTGTTTTTT
>TRBV21-1|TRBJ2-7|.|.
CASSKGQGSSYEQYF
TGTGCCAGCAGCAAAGGGCAAGGTTCCTCCTACGAGCAGTACTTC
>TRBV14|TRBJ1-4|.|.
CASSLAGGPAQKLFF
TGTGCCAGCAGCCTCGCGGGGGGGCCGGCTCAAAAACTGTTTTTT
>TRBV5-1|TRBJ2-7|.|TRBD1
CASSLGDSNSYEQYF
TGCGCCAGCAGCTTGGGGGACAGCAACTCCTACGAGCAGTACTTC
>TRBV15|TRBJ1-1|.|.
CATSRDFGPTVEAFF
TGTGCCACCAGCAGAGATTTCGGCCCGACAGTCGAAGCTTTCTTT
>TRBV6-5|TRBJ2-7|.|.
CASSSQGLSSSYEQYF
TGTGCCAGCAGTTCCCAGGGGCTGAGCTCATCCTACGAGCAGTACTTC
>TRBV28|TRBJ1-2|few|.
CASSSNGGFGYTF
TGTGCCAGCAGTTCTAATGGGGGGTTTGGCTACACCTTC
>TRBV5-1|TRBJ2-6|.|TRBD1
CASSLYRQGAVSGANVLTF
TGCGCCAGCAGCTTGTATCGGCAGGGGGCGGTTTCTGGGGCCAACGTCCTGACTTTC
>TRBV11-2|TRBJ2-7|few|.
CASSLGLNAYEQYF
TGTGCCAGCAGCTTAGGTCTAAATGCCTACGAGCAGTACTTC
>TRBV19|TRBJ1-5|.|.
CASSIQLNQPQHF
TGTGCCAGTAGTATACAGCTCAATCAGCCCCAGCATTTT
>TRBV30|TRBJ1-1|few|.
CAWRQGGARGAFF
TGTGCCTGGAGACAGGGTGGAGCTCGAGGAGCTTTCTTT
>TRBV29-1|TRBJ2-1|.|.
CSVGRTRGDEQFF
TGCAGCGTCGGTAGAACGAGGGGTGATGAGCAGTTCTTC
>TRBV18|TRBJ1-2|.|.
CASSARNFTAYGYTF
TGTGCCAGCTCGGCGCGTAACTTCACGGCTTATGGCTACACCTTC
>TRBV6-6|TRBJ2-6|.|.
CASSYSTGANVLTF
TGTGCCAGCAGTTACTCAACTGGGGCCAACGTCCTGACTTTC